This paragraph reports one T cell receptor (beta chain). This sample was included in a study of blood T cell repertoires in COVID-19. Background on the study: Samples came from the United States, Italy and Spain, spanning acute and convalescent COVID-19. Sources were T cells, B-cell-depleted T cells, or PBMCs; the material itself was cDNA or gDNA.

Original handling: Cell counts per sample came from amplifying reference gene primers. This table comes from immunoSEQ multiplex PCR, and its TCRdb copy is limited to in-frame clones, with some not included. The V and J calls and clone size were taken over from that table, and D and trimming were inferred from the DNA. The sample holds around 100,000 clones, 80% to 85% seen once. Looked up from germline, CDR1 is SGDLS and CDR2 is YYNGEE. V shed 7 bases and J shed 6 bases, with 14 bases lying between them. The CDR3 consists of 13 residues. J is TRBJ1-5 and V is TRBV9; weak D call: TRBD1 (6 bases). Source material: peripheral blood. The sequence was collected from an older man with active or convalescent COVID-19. CDR3 protein: CASGGGAAQPQHF. The CDR3 nucleotides are TGTGCCAGCGGGGGGGGCGCGGCTCAGCCCCAGCATTTT.